A selection of T cell receptor beta chains follows, all from one sample in a study of T cell therapy after organ transplantation. No antigen has been assigned to these receptors. Repertoires were generated with immunoSEQ multiplex PCR, while TCRdb's copy carries only in-frame clones and drops some. The sample consists of nearly 20,000 clones, around 81% of them appearing once. The sequencing here drew on CD8+ T cells from blood, taken after autologous CMV-specific T cell therapy. The receptors come from a human patient who had received a solid organ transplant and had CMV disease. Among the T cells, some may be from the graft donor. Each CDR3 is given with its conserved first and last residue. Each record gives: clone size, D gene, V gene, J gene, CDR3 length, CDR3 protein, CDR3 DNA. The D gene is left open where the match is weak. Size is stated for part of the rows, as once, few or many counts, or as a class when the clone is expanded.

.	.	TRBV10-3	TRBJ2-7	14	CAIRGDNPWDEQYF	TGTGCCATCCGGGGGGACAACCCTTGGGACGAGCAGTACTTC
.	.	TRBV7-2	TRBJ2-3	15	CASSPQRTSTDTQYF	TGTGCCAGCAGCCCCCAGCGGACTAGCACAGATACGCAGTATTTT
.	TRBD1	TRBV30	TRBJ1-4	16	CAWSAYAGTGDEKLFF	TGTGCCTGGAGTGCCTACGCCGGGACAGGGGATGAAAAACTGTTTTTT
.	TRBD1	TRBV7-9	TRBJ1-4	17	CASSSLNSAGTAEKLFF	TGTGCCAGCAGCAGCTTAAACAGCGCCGGGACAGCAGAAAAACTGTTTTTT
.	.	TRBV5-4	TRBJ2-7	15	CASSLGAGPSYEQYF	TGTGCCAGCAGCTTGGGCGCGGGACCCTCCTACGAGCAGTACTTC
.	TRBD2	TRBV6-4	TRBJ2-2	15	CASSVAGEGTGELFF	TGTGCCAGCAGTGTTGCGGGAGAGGGTACCGGGGAGCTGTTTTTT
.	.	TRBV19	TRBJ1-3	12	CASSLMRNTIYF	TGTGCCAGTAGTCTAATGAGAAACACCATATATTTT
.	.	TRBV27	TRBJ2-7	14	CASSLKDRNYEQYF	TGTGCCAGCAGTTTAAAGGACCGAAACTACGAGCAGTACTTC
.	TRBD1	TRBV9	TRBJ1-4	15	CASSAKGDRGEKLFF	TGTGCCAGCAGCGCCAAGGGGGACAGGGGGGAAAAACTGTTTTTT
.	.	TRBV23-1	TRBJ1-5	18	CASSQSQFRGPGNQPQHF	TGCGCCAGCAGTCAATCCCAATTTAGGGGACCGGGCAATCAGCCCCAGCATTTT
.	TRBD2	TRBV6-4	TRBJ2-3	15	CASSDDGGATDTQYF	TGTGCCAGCAGTGACGACGGGGGGGCGACAGATACGCAGTATTTT
.	.	TRBV2	TRBJ1-2	14	CASSPYDRLYGYTF	TGTGCCAGCAGTCCCTACGACAGGCTCTATGGCTACACCTTC
.	.	TRBV29-1	TRBJ1-2	11	CSVEQVDGYTF	TGCAGCGTTGAACAGGTGGATGGCTACACCTTC
once	.	TRBV10-2	TRBJ1-2	13	CASSERFTYGYTF	TGCGCCAGCAGTGAGAGGTTTACCTATGGCTACACCTTC
.	.	TRBV12-5	TRBJ1-1	14	CASGDYQGNTEAFF	TGTGCTAGTGGGGACTACCAGGGTAACACTGAAGCTTTCTTT
once	TRBD1	TRBV15	TRBJ1-2	14	CATSTSTGIYGYTF	TGTGCCACCAGCACATCGACAGGGATCTATGGCTACACCTTC
.	.	TRBV19	TRBJ2-7	11	CASSLRGEQYF	TGTGCCAGTAGTTTACGTGGGGAGCAGTACTTC